These 9 T cell receptor beta chains were all obtained from the same sample, sequenced in a study of long-term antiretroviral therapy in people with HIV. Assay version v3.0 of immunoSEQ was used, and it was run at survey level. Sequencing used immunoSEQ multiplex PCR; TCRdb keeps in-frame clones, though not all of them. The data show over 15,000 clones, less than 95% seen once. This specimen was unsorted PBMCs, taken nearly 6.5 years after starting antiretroviral therapy. The receptor source for this set is a woman aged 45-60 years with HIV.

The chain recombines TRBV6-5 with TRBJ2-2; tentative D call: TRBD1 (6 bases). Trimming shortened V by 5 bases and J by 7 bases, and 11 bases separated the two germline ends. Germline CDR1 MNHEY, CDR2 SVGAGI. The CDR3 loop spans 13 amino acids. The CDR3 DNA sequence: TGTGCCAGCAGTAGACAGGAGTACGGGGAGCTGTTTTTT. This encodes CASSRQEYGELFF.

The chain is built from TRBV5-4 and TRBJ2-1, with 10 bases identical to TRBD2. The junction had 9 bases not matched to a gene; V was cut back by 4 bases and J by 2 bases. The CDR3 is 17 amino acids. Germline CDR1 SGHNT, CDR2 YYREEE (reference sequence). As DNA, the CDR3 is TGTGCCAGCAGCCGGGACCTAGCGGGAGCGACCTACAATGAGCAGTTCTTC. Amino acids: CASSRDLAGATYNEQFF.

The chain recombines TRBV7-6 with TRBJ1-1; D gene ambiguous. This CDR3 has 16 residues. Germline lookup yields CDR1 SGHVS and CDR2 FNYEAQ. Between the trimmed V and J ends, which lost 1 base and 1 base, there was a span of 13 bases. The DNA of the CDR3 is TGTGCCAGCAGCTTAGGTTCCGGGCTCGGGAACACTGAAGCTTTCTTT. This sequence encodes CASSLGSGLGNTEAFF. Looking up the rest from reference TRBV7-6 and TRBJ1-1 gives the full variable domain: GAGVSQSPRYKVTKRGQDVALRCDPISGHVSLYWYRQALGQGPEFLTYFNYEAQQDKSGLPNDRFSAERPEGSISTLTIQRTEQRDSAMYRCASSLGSGLGNTEAFFGQGTRLTVV.

The chain carries TRBV28 and TRBJ2-2, with D possibly TRBD1 on 5 matching bases. The CDR3 has 14 amino acids. The V end was cut by 3 bases, the J end by 3 bases, with 8 bases between. Germline V gives CDR1 MDHEN, CDR2 SYDVKM. The CDR3 loop reads CASSFLGDTGELFF. For the CDR3, the DNA is TGTGCCAGCAGTTTTTTAGGGGACACCGGGGAGCTGTTTTTT.

This clone was seen only once. This chain links TRBV2 with TRBJ1-1; tentatively, D is TRBD1 (5 bases). This CDR3 has 12 amino acids. In germline, CDR1 is SNHLY, CDR2 FYNNEI. The germline V and J ends were trimmed by 9 bases and 7 bases, with 15 bases remaining between them. CDR3 in DNA: TGTGCCAGTCAGGGAGATAGGATTGAAGCTTTCTTT. This sequence encodes CASQGDRIEAFF.

The gene calls are TRBV6-5 and TRBJ1-2; D is uncertain. This CDR3 has 15 amino acids. Germline CDR1 and CDR2: MNHEY and SVGAGI. V lost 0 bases, J lost 1 base, and 9 bases lay in between. The CDR3 DNA is TGTGCCAGCAGTTACTCGTCCAGGTTTAACTATGGCTACACCTTC. This sequence encodes CASSYSSRFNYGYTF.

This rearrangement joins TRBV2 to TRBJ1-1; D is possibly TRBD1 (5 bases). The germline V and J ends were trimmed by 5 bases and 2 bases, with 18 bases remaining between them. There are 16 residues in the CDR3. Germline CDR1 is SNHLY and CDR2 is FYNNEI. The chain's CDR3 is CASSYRDLPYNTEAFF. DNA for the CDR3: TGTGCCAGCAGTTACCGGGACCTCCCCTATAACACTGAAGCTTTCTTT.

The rearrangement joins TRBV27 to TRBJ2-1, with TRBD1 identical over 8 bases. Germline V gene data show CDR1 as MNHEY and CDR2 as SMNVEV (reference sequence). There are 14 residues in the CDR3. Trimming took 5 bases from V and 4 from J; bases not matched to a gene: 4. The DNA for the CDR3 is TGTGCCAGCAGTCTCGGGACAGGTTACAATGAGCAGTTCTTC. Protein: CASSLGTGYNEQFF.

The chain combines TRBV19 with TRBJ2-4; 8 positions agree with TRBD2. J gave up 8 bases and V 3 bases, and 6 bases lay outside the gene matches. The germline V gene encodes CDR1 LNHDA and CDR2 SQIVND (reference sequence). The CDR3 has 14 amino acids. CDR3 residues: CASSIGGGRDIQYF. CDR3 coding DNA: TGTGCCAGTAGTATCGGGGGGGGGAGGGACATTCAGTACTTC.